This is a list of T cell receptor beta chains from one sample in a study of T cells in Graves' hyperthyroidism and ophthalmopathy. One entry per CDR3 protein results from TCRdb running MiXCR on the multiplex PCR reads. The sample consists of 500,000 to 600,000 distinct CDR3 sequences, 46% of them appearing once. The sequencing sample was made of peripheral blood or thyroid tissue (not recorded which). The origin of the receptors is a woman under 30 with Graves' hyperthyroidism. Both conserved end residues are part of each CDR3. D genes are given only for firm matches. Part of the rows lack a size; the others show once, few, many or a class for expanded clones.

abundance	v_gene	j_gene	d_gene	CDR3nt	CDR3aa
many	TRBV12-3/TRBV12-4	TRBJ1-1	.	TGTGCCAGCAGTTTGCGCCCCAGGGCGTCGAACACTGAAGCTTTCTTT	CASSLRPRASNTEAFF
.	TRBV20-1	TRBJ2-5	TRBD2	TGCAGTGCTAGAGATTGGCTAGCGGTCCAAGAGACCCAGTACTTC	CSARDWLAVQETQYF
.	TRBV7-8	TRBJ2-7	TRBD1	TGTGCCAGCGCAAAAACAGGGGACGACGAGCAGTACTTC	CASAKTGDDEQYF
many	TRBV10-3	TRBJ1-2	.	TGTGCCATCAGTGAGTCCGGCAGGAGCTATGGCTACACCTTC	CAISESGRSYGYTF
few	TRBV7-3	TRBJ2-7	.	TGTGCCAGCAGCATTACCGGGACACCCTACGAGCAGTACTTC	CASSITGTPYEQYF
.	TRBV24-1	TRBJ2-5	.	TGTGCCACCAGTGATCAGACAGTGACCCAGTACTTC	CATSDQTVTQYF
.	TRBV20-1	TRBJ2-5	TRBD2	TGCAGTGCTAGCTTCATAGCGGGAGGTAAAGAGACCCAGTACTTC	CSASFIAGGKETQYF
.	TRBV20-1	TRBJ2-7	TRBD2	TGCAGTGCTAGAGGACTAGCCTCCTACGAGCAGTACTTC	CSARGLASYEQYF
many	TRBV7-6	TRBJ2-5	.	TGTGCCAGCAGCTACAGGGAAGAGACCCAGTACTTC	CASSYREETQYF
many	TRBV6-1	TRBJ2-7	TRBD2	TGTGCCAGCAGTCCCCAGACTAGCGGGAGGAGGAGCTCCTACGAGCAGTACTTC	CASSPQTSGRRSSYEQYF
few	TRBV6-2/TRBV6-3	TRBJ2-5	TRBD2	TGTGCCAGCAGTTATGAGATTAAGCGGGAGGGGTCACAAGAGACCCAGTACTTC	CASSYEIKREGSQETQYF
many	TRBV24-1	TRBJ1-2	.	TGTGCCACCAGTGACCGGGACCCTAACTATGGCTACACCTTC	CATSDRDPNYGYTF
.	TRBV29-1	TRBJ1-2	TRBD1	TGCAGCCGTCCACAGGGGGCGAGGGGCTACACCTTC	CSRPQGARGYTF
.	TRBV29-1	TRBJ2-2	.	TGCAGCCTTGTCCTTAGCGGGAACACCGGGGAGCTGTTTTTT	CSLVLSGNTGELFF
.	TRBV5-1	TRBJ2-7	.	TGCGCCAGCAGTTTCGGGGGCTCTTATGGCTACACCTACGAGCAGTACTTC	CASSFGGSYGYTYEQYF
.	TRBV20-1	TRBJ1-3	TRBD1	TGCAGTGCTCGACAGGGGGCATTCGGAAACGCCATATATTTT	CSARQGAFGNAIYF
few	TRBV6-5	TRBJ2-5	.	TGTGCCAGCAGTCCCCAGACAGCCGGGCAAGAGACCCAGTACTTC	CASSPQTAGQETQYF
.	TRBV10-2	TRBJ2-5	.	TGCGCCAGCAGTGAGGGGGAGAGAGGGAGAGAGACCCAGTACTTC	CASSEGERGRETQYF
few	TRBV2	TRBJ1-5	.	TGTGCCAGCCGGCCGTCCAATCAGCCCCAGCATTTT	CASRPSNQPQHF
.	TRBV19	TRBJ2-3	TRBD2	TGTGCCAGTAGCCTAGCGGGAGGGCCCCCAGATACGCAGTATTTT	CASSLAGGPPDTQYF
many	TRBV20-1	TRBJ2-7	TRBD2	TGCAGTGTAAAAGCGGGAGGCTCCTACGAGCAGTACTTC	CSVKAGGSYEQYF
many	TRBV6-5	TRBJ1-2	.	TGTGCCAGCAGTCAGCGGGGGGATGGCTACACCTTC	CASSQRGDGYTF
few	TRBV11-2	TRBJ1-2	TRBD1	TGTGCCAGCAGCCCGGACAGGGTTGCTTCTGGCTACACCTTC	CASSPDRVASGYTF
.	TRBV2	TRBJ1-2	.	TGTGCCAGCAGGTTATTGGAAAGCCAAGGTGGGGACCCTTCCTACACCTTC	CASRLLESQGGDPSYTF
many	TRBV10-1	TRBJ1-2	.	TGCGCCAGCCGAGGGGGGGCCTCTAACTATGGCTACACCTTC	CASRGGASNYGYTF
many	TRBV25-1	TRBJ2-1	.	TGTGCCAGCAGTGAAGTAGCATATGAGCAGTTCTTC	CASSEVAYEQFF
few	TRBV19	TRBJ2-3	.	TGTGCCAGTAGAAATGGGGGGCGCGCAGATACGCAGTATTTT	CASRNGGRADTQYF
many	TRBV9	TRBJ1-1	.	TGTGCCAGCAGCGTCGGGAGCGCACGACCTGAAGCTTTCTTT	CASSVGSARPEAFF
.	TRBV29-1	TRBJ2-7	.	TGCAGCGTTAATGGCGGACACTACGAGCAGTGCTTC	CSVNGGHYEQCF
few	TRBV6-5	TRBJ2-7	.	TGTGCCAGCTTGGGCGGGAAGTACGAGCAGTACTTC	CASLGGKYEQYF
.	TRBV27	TRBJ1-4	.	TGTGCCAGCAGTCCACCCCTTTCAGAGGGGGGAACTAATGAAAAACTGTTTTTT	CASSPPLSEGGTNEKLFF
.	TRBV25-1	TRBJ1-4	.	TGTGCCAGCACGGGAACTGAAAAACTGTTTTTC	CASTGTEKLFF
many	TRBV19	TRBJ1-5	.	TGTGCCAGTAGTATGAGAGAGCAGCTCAATCAGCCCCAGCATTTT	CASSMREQLNQPQHF
.	TRBV5-1	TRBJ1-5	.	TGCGCCAGCAGCTCAGACGGGATTTGGCCCCAGCATTTT	CASSSDGIWPQHF
many	TRBV4-1	TRBJ1-5	.	TGCGCCAGCAGCCAAGAAACGGCTCAGCCCCAGCATTTT	CASSQETAQPQHF
many	TRBV29-1	TRBJ2-2	.	TGCAGCGTTGAAGATCAGCGACAGGGGAGGGCCGGGGAGCTGTTTTTT	CSVEDQRQGRAGELFF
few	TRBV6-5	TRBJ1-1	.	TGTGCCAGTTATCGGGGACCCCAACAGAACACTGAAGCTTTCTTT	CASYRGPQQNTEAFF
.	TRBV2	TRBJ2-7	TRBD1	TGTGCCAGCAGTGGACAGGGGGACGAGCAGTACTTC	CASSGQGDEQYF
many	TRBV18	TRBJ2-5	.	TGTGCCAGCTCACCAGGAAAGACCCAGTACTTC	CASSPGKTQYF
many	TRBV7-2	TRBJ2-2	.	TGTGCCAGCAGCTTAGCGCTCGGGAACACCGGGGAGCTGTTTTTT	CASSLALGNTGELFF
many	TRBV4-3	TRBJ1-1	.	TGCGCCAGCAGCCAAGATCATAGGGGAGGCACTGAAGCTTTCTTT	CASSQDHRGGTEAFF
.	TRBV29-1	TRBJ2-7	TRBD1	TGCAGCGTTGTCCGGGACAGGGCCTTTTACGAGCAGTACTTC	CSVVRDRAFYEQYF
many	TRBV5-8	TRBJ1-1	.	TGTGCCAGCAGCGTGCGTGGAGGTACAGCTTTCTTT	CASSVRGGTAFF
once	TRBV29-1	TRBJ1-1	.	TGCAGCGTTCTCGGGGGACTAGCGGGAGGGAACACTGAAGCTTTCTTT	CSVLGGLAGGNTEAFF
.	TRBV6-6	TRBJ2-7	TRBD1	TGTGCCAGCGGGGGACCCGGGACAGGGGGTTACGAGCAGTACTTC	CASGGPGTGGYEQYF
many	TRBV6-6	TRBJ1-5	TRBD1	TGTGCCAGCAGAACAAACGACAGGGCTGTTTCGCGTCAGCCCCAGCATTTT	CASRTNDRAVSRQPQHF
.	TRBV7-3	TRBJ1-1	.	TGTGCCAGCAGCTTAGAGGCGGCCGTGAACACTGAAGCTTTCTTT	CASSLEAAVNTEAFF
.	TRBV7-6	TRBJ1-1	TRBD1	TGTGCCAGCAGCTCGAGCGGGACAGCGAACACTGAAGCTTTCTTT	CASSSSGTANTEAFF
.	TRBV19	TRBJ2-2	TRBD2	TGTGCCAGTAGAATAGCGGGAGGGACCGGGGAGCTGTTTTTT	CASRIAGGTGELFF
many	TRBV20-1	TRBJ1-1	.	TGCAGTGCTCAAACTTCTTTCCAAGCTTTCTTT	CSAQTSFQAFF
many	TRBV25-1	TRBJ1-1	.	TGTGCCAGCAGTGCCCCTCAGACCGTTGGGAACACTGAAGCTTTCTTT	CASSAPQTVGNTEAFF
many	TRBV6-5	TRBJ1-6	.	TGTGCCACAGCCCAGACCTATAATTCACCCCTCCACTTT	CATAQTYNSPLHF
.	TRBV2	TRBJ1-2	.	TGTGCCAGCAGTCCCTCTAGAGGCTATGGCTACACCTTC	CASSPSRGYGYTF
.	TRBV20-1	TRBJ1-1	.	TGCAGTGCTAGCAGCGGGGACTACACTGAAGCTTTCTTT	CSASSGDYTEAFF
.	TRBV24-1	TRBJ2-5	.	TGTGCCACCAGCGAAAGGTCAGGGACAGAGACCCAGTACTTC	CATSERSGTETQYF
.	TRBV9	TRBJ1-2	TRBD1	TGTGCCAGCAGCGTAGCCCCGGACAGGGCTAACTACACCTTC	CASSVAPDRANYTF
few	TRBV24-1	TRBJ2-1	.	TGTGCCACCACCGACCTCAATGAGCAGTTCTTC	CATTDLNEQFF
.	TRBV29-1	TRBJ1-2	.	TGCAGCGTTGAGACAGGTCCGGGACACCCTCTTCGCGGCTACACCTTC	CSVETGPGHPLRGYTF
many	TRBV4-1	TRBJ1-1	.	TGCGCCAGCAGCCAAGTCTGGTCGGAAGAAGCTTTCTTT	CASSQVWSEEAFF
.	TRBV7-9	TRBJ2-1	.	TGTGCCAGCAGCTTTCTTAGCGGCAATGAGCAGTTCTTC	CASSFLSGNEQFF